A selection of T cell receptor beta chains follows, all from one sample in a study of T cells in Graves' hyperthyroidism and ophthalmopathy. TCRdb passed the multiplex PCR reads through MiXCR, listing each CDR3 protein once. The sample gives approximately 200,000 distinct CDR3 sequences, around 18% of which show up once; approximately 40% is in the top ten. The sequenced sample consisted of blood. The receptor set was obtained from a man aged 40-49 years with Graves' hyperthyroidism. Each CDR3 is given with its conserved first and last residue. A D gene is named only where the DNA matches it firmly. Only some rows state a clone size, as once, few, many or a class for expanded clones.

cdr3_length j_call v_call d_call clone_size cdr3_nt cdr3_aa
11 TRBJ2-5 TRBV3-1 . many TGTGCCAGCACCCTACAAGAGACCCAGTACTTC CASTLQETQYF
13 TRBJ1-5 TRBV10-3 . . TGTGCCATCAGGGATACGACAGCCCCCACTCAGCATTTT CAIRDTTAPTQHF
16 TRBJ1-5 TRBV2 TRBD1 many TGTGCCAGCAGTGAAATTAGCAGGACAGGAGATCAGCCCCAGCATTTT CASSEISRTGDQPQHF
15 TRBJ2-7 TRBV3-1 TRBD2 many TGTGCCAGCAGCCAAACCCGGGGGGGCTCTTCAGGGCAGTACTTC CASSQTRGGSSGQYF
14 TRBJ1-1 TRBV7-2 . many TGTGCCAGCAGCTTAGTCCTTTCGGGCAGGCATGCTTTCTTT CASSLVLSGRHAFF
15 TRBJ2-5 TRBV6-2/TRBV6-3 . many TGTGCCAGCAGTTACACTTCGGGACTTCACCAGGCCCAGTACTTC CASSYTSGLHQAQYF
14 TRBJ2-7 TRBV9 . . TGTGCCAGCAGCGTAACGAGTGCCTCCTACGAGCAGTACTTC CASSVTSASYEQYF
12 TRBJ1-2 TRBV19 . once TGTGCCAGTAGTATCAGGGACTATGGCTACACCTTC CASSIRDYGYTF
12 TRBJ2-3 TRBV30 . many TGTGCCTGGGGGGGTTCCACAGATACGCAGTATTTT CAWGGSTDTQYF
14 TRBJ1-3 TRBV6-1 . few TGTGCCAGCAGTGAAGGGGGTTCTGGAAACACCATATATTTT CASSEGGSGNTIYF
16 TRBJ2-4 TRBV11-2 . many TGTGCCAGCAGCTTCACGGACGGACTAGCCAAAAACATTCAGTACTTC CASSFTDGLAKNIQYF
15 TRBJ1-2 TRBV6-1 . . TGTGCCAGCAGCAACGGGGGGGGAAGGACCTATGGCTACACCTTC CASSNGGGRTYGYTF
18 TRBJ2-5 TRBV5-4 TRBD2 . TGTGCCAGCAGCGATGGGACTAGCGGGGACCCGTACCAAGAGACCCAGTACTTC CASSDGTSGDPYQETQYF
16 TRBJ2-1 TRBV11-2 TRBD2 many TGTGCCAGCAGCTCAACGGCTAGCGGAGCAAATAATGAGCAGTTCTTC CASSSTASGANNEQFF
16 TRBJ2-7 TRBV6-5 TRBD2 . TGTGCCAGCAGCCAAGGACTAGCGGGGGTCCCCTACGAGCAGTACTTC CASSQGLAGVPYEQYF
15 TRBJ2-5 TRBV7-2 . . TGTGCCAGCAGCTTAGTGCCGGGCGCCCAAGAGACCCAGTACTTC CASSLVPGAQETQYF
13 TRBJ2-5 TRBV10-3 TRBD1 few TGTGCCATCAAAGGACAGGGGAAAGAGACCCAGTACTTC CAIKGQGKETQYF
13 TRBJ1-6 TRBV27 . many TGTGCCAGCAGTGTAACAGGGAATTCACCCCTCCACTTT CASSVTGNSPLHF
13 TRBJ1-1 TRBV2 TRBD1 many TGTGCCAGCAGTCGACAGGGGGACACTGAAGCTTTCTTT CASSRQGDTEAFF
16 TRBJ2-3 TRBV25-1 . . TGTGCCAGCAGCCCCACGGGGGCCCAATTCACAGATACGCAGTATTTT CASSPTGAQFTDTQYF
16 TRBJ2-2 TRBV12-3/TRBV12-4 . many TGTGCCAGCAGTTTTAGGGGGACGGGTAGCACCGGGGAGCTGTTTTTT CASSFRGTGSTGELFF
16 TRBJ1-5 TRBV28 TRBD1 many TGTGCCAGCAGTCTAGAAGGACAGGGGAGCAATCAGCCCCAGCATTTT CASSLEGQGSNQPQHF
13 TRBJ2-2 TRBV4-2 . . TGTGCCAGCAGCCAAGTCCTCACCGGGGAGCTGTTTTTT CASSQVLTGELFF
19 TRBJ2-7 TRBV6-5 TRBD2 . TGTGCCAGCAGTTACTCGAGGCCTAGCGGGGGATACCACTCCTACGAGCACTACTTC CASSYSRPSGGYHSYEHYF
13 TRBJ1-2 TRBV5-8 . few TGTGCCAGCAGCTTTAAGACAGAGTATGGCTACACCTTC CASSFKTEYGYTF
15 TRBJ1-1 TRBV11-1 . many TGTGCCAGCAGCTTAGTTGCAGGGCCGAACACTGAAGCTTTCTTT CASSLVAGPNTEAFF
15 TRBJ2-3 TRBV7-8 . . TGTGCCAGCAGCTCCCTAGGCGGTGATACAGATACGCAGTATTTT CASSSLGGDTDTQYF
13 TRBJ2-7 TRBV9 . few TGTGCCAGCAGCGTAGATGGGGTTAGCGAGCAGTACTTC CASSVDGVSEQYF
13 TRBJ1-1 TRBV7-9 . many TGTGCCAGCAGCTTATCTGCGAACACTGAAGCTTTCTTT CASSLSANTEAFF
14 TRBJ1-1 TRBV3-1 TRBD1 many TGTGCCAGCAGCCTTGGGACAGGGGTCACTGAAGCTTTCTTT CASSLGTGVTEAFF
16 TRBJ2-5 TRBV9 TRBD2 few TGTGCCAGCAGCAAGACTAGCGGGGGGACCTCCGAGACCCAGTACTTC CASSKTSGGTSETQYF
18 TRBJ2-4 TRBV19 TRBD1 . TGTGCCAGTACACCCCGGGGGACAGGGGGAGTAGCCAAAAACATTCAGTACTTC CASTPRGTGGVAKNIQYF
16 TRBJ2-3 TRBV30 TRBD1 few TGTGCCTGGACCACGGGCACAGGGGGATTGCCAGATACGCAGTATTTT CAWTTGTGGLPDTQYF
14 TRBJ2-5 TRBV7-3 TRBD1 many TGTGCCAGCAGCCCCGGGACAGGGGGAGAGACCCAGTACTTC CASSPGTGGETQYF
13 TRBJ1-5 TRBV19 . few TGTGCCAGTAGTATAGCGGTTGGTCAGCCCCAGCATTTT CASSIAVGQPQHF
14 TRBJ1-1 TRBV19 . . TGTGCCAGTCGATTGGGACACATGAACACTGAAGCTTTCTTT CASRLGHMNTEAFF
14 TRBJ2-1 TRBV27 . many TGTGCCAGCACCCCCGATAGGGAGTTCAATGAGCAGTTCTTC CASTPDREFNEQFF
13 TRBJ1-5 TRBV29-1 . many TGCAGCGTTGTGAGGGGCCCTAATCAGCCCCAGCATTTT CSVVRGPNQPQHF
13 TRBJ1-1 TRBV29-1 . few TGCAGCGTGAAACAGGACTTGAACACTGAAGCTTTCTTT CSVKQDLNTEAFF
14 TRBJ1-5 TRBV20-1 . many TGCAGTGCTAGAATGGACACTAGCAATCAGCCCCAGCATTTT CSARMDTSNQPQHF
13 TRBJ2-1 TRBV15 TRBD2 few TGTGCCACCATGCACGGGGGGGCTGGTGAGCAGTTCTTC CATMHGGAGEQFF
14 TRBJ2-5 TRBV5-1 . . TGCGCCAGCAGCTTGATGGGGGCTGGGGAGACCCAGTACTTC CASSLMGAGETQYF
17 TRBJ2-3 TRBV7-3 . many TGTGCCAGCAGCTTATATGTCGGCACCTCTAGCACAGATACGCAGTATTTT CASSLYVGTSSTDTQYF
16 TRBJ1-1 TRBV12-3/TRBV12-4 . many TGTGCCAGCAGTTCCCCGGGACATACAATGAACACTGAAGCTTTCTTT CASSSPGHTMNTEAFF
14 TRBJ2-7 TRBV6-1 TRBD2 . TGTGCCAGCAGTGAACTAGCGGGGGGCTACGAGCAGTACTTC CASSELAGGYEQYF
14 TRBJ2-5 TRBV20-1 . many TGCAGTGCGCCCTACCAGGGGCGGGAGGAGACCCAGTACTTC CSAPYQGREETQYF
13 TRBJ2-7 TRBV2 TRBD1 many TGTGCCAGCAGTGCGGGACAGGGGCCTCAGCAGTACTTC CASSAGQGPQQYF
13 TRBJ1-5 TRBV6-1 . few TGTGCCAGCAGATCTCATAGCAATCAGCCCCAGCATTTT CASRSHSNQPQHF
15 TRBJ2-1 TRBV18 TRBD2 . TGTGCCAGCTCCCGGGGGACTAGCGAGGGCAATGAGCAGTTCTTC CASSRGTSEGNEQFF